A single T cell receptor (beta chain) is shown here with its context. Antigen specificity is unknown. The record originates from a study of cytomegalovirus exposure and HLA in healthy donors. The CDR3 is 16 residues long. The junction had 8 bases not matched to a gene; V was cut back by 8 bases and J by 4 bases. Germline CDR1 is SGHTA and CDR2 is FQGTGA. Both 60 Vbeta primers and 13 Jbeta primers went into the PCR. Using immunoSEQ multiplex PCR, the repertoire was profiled, and TCRdb retains in-frame clones only, with some absent. This sample contains some 130,000 clones. The study, taken as a whole, reports: CMV serostatus was the only recorded immune exposure for donors.

This chain joins TRBV7-3 and TRBJ2-1, with 13 bases matching TRBD2. Sequences were obtained from PBMCs. This sequence originates from a woman in her fifties or sixties in good health and CMV-seronegative. The CDR3 nucleotides are TGTGCCAGCGGAACCGGGACTAGCGGGGCTTACAATGAGCAGTTCTTC. Its translation is CASGTGTSGAYNEQFF. The entire variable domain, with the rest obtained from reference TRBV7-3 and TRBJ2-1, is as follows: GAGVSQTPSNKVTEKGKYVELRCDPISGHTALYWYRQSLGQGPEFLIYFQGTGAADDSGLPNDRFFAVRPEGSVSTLKIQRTERGDSAVYLCASGTGTSGAYNEQFFGPGTRLTVL.